Included here is one T cell receptor beta chain sequence, with context. Its antigen is not identified. Combining iRepertoire HTBI primers with Arm-PCR of CDR3 regions, the authors built TCR beta libraries. Via MiXCR, TCRdb re-called the multiplex PCR reads, giving one row per CDR3 protein. Of hundreds of thousands of distinct CDR3 sequences detected, about 16% appear once; the ten largest clones hold about 11%. Time point described: newly diagnosed GD, antithyroid drugs for less than 3 months. RNA from PBMCs was the source of the TCR library. The data were obtained in a study of regulatory T cells in long-lasting Graves disease. Study observations and caveats: No thyroid tissue was studied; the work used peripheral blood only. Fewer public clonotypes were shared by new patients (about 940) than by persistent patients (2,741).

This CDR3 comprises 14 residues. V shed 3 bases and J 3 bases; nucleotides not matched to a gene: 2. The germline CDR1 and CDR2 sequences are SGHTA and FQGNSA. In addition, the sample was reused for a study of T cells in Graves' hyperthyroidism and ophthalmopathy. This second study says: First-round RT-PCR with HTBI primers amplified the TCR CDR3 region.

The receptor was isolated from a woman in her 30s with Graves disease. V is TRBV7-2 and J is TRBJ2-1; 7 nucleotides agree with TRBD2. Source: peripheral blood mononuclear cells (PBMCs), taken at new diagnosis, from a patient treated with antithyroid drugs. CDR3 loop: CASSLQRDYNEQFF. Here the CDR3 DNA reads TGTGCCAGCAGCTTGCAGCGGGACTACAATGAGCAGTTCTTC.